What follows are 14 T cell receptor beta chains derived from one specimen sequenced in a study of beta chain features in type 1 diabetes. Study results and limitations: Researchers report that Type 1 diabetes patients had moderately but significantly shorter TCRB CDR3s across all four CD4+ subsets.

Their antigens are not known. All of the isolated RNA was reverse transcribed, so expressed TCRB transcripts were sequenced. Measured with immunoSEQ multiplex PCR; TCRdb has only the in-frame clones, and not every one. Of 350,000 to 450,000 clones listed, around 12% are singletons. The specimen was naive CD4+ T cells from blood. These receptors were collected from a woman aged 18-29 years with type 1 diabetes.

This clone has a handful of counts. This sequence joins TRBV25-1 and TRBJ1-1, with unresolved D. In germline, CDR1 is MGHDK, CDR2 SYGVNS. V was shortened by 8 bases and J by 0 bases, with 4 bases between the two germline ends. The CDR3 runs to 11 residues. The CDR3 bases are TGTGCCAGCCTACTGAACACTGAAGCTTTCTTT. Protein sequence: CASLLNTEAFF. Looking up the rest from reference TRBV25-1 and TRBJ1-1 gives the full variable domain: EADIYQTPRYLVIGTGKKITLECSQTMGHDKMYWYQQDPGMELHLIHYSYGVNSTEKGDLSSESTVSRIRTEHFPLTLESARPSHTSQYLCASLLNTEAFFGQGTRLTVV.

The genes are TRBV4-1 and TRBJ2-3; 7 bases fit TRBD1. Looked up from germline, CDR1 is MGHRA and CDR2 is YSYEKL. Trimming cost V 2 bases and J 2 bases; bases outside gene matches: 10. The CDR3 sequence is 17 residues long. Here the CDR3 reads CASSQTRRQGPTDTQYF. The CDR3 DNA reads TGCGCCAGCAGCCAAACCCGCCGACAGGGCCCCACAGATACGCAGTATTTT.

V and J are TRBV28 and TRBJ1-2, with 7 bases matching TRBD1. Trimming took 4 bases from V and 4 from J; bases not matched to a gene: 9. Germline values: CDR1 MDHEN, CDR2 SYDVKM. The length of the CDR3 is 15 residues. CDR3 in DNA: TGTGCCAGCAGTTCGAACTCCGGGACAGTCTATGGCTACACCTTC. Translating it yields CASSSNSGTVYGYTF.

V gene TRBV2 combines with J gene TRBJ2-5; TRBD1 matches at 10 bases. The J segment lost 4 bases and the V segment lost 10 bases, leaving 12 bases of the junction unmatched. The CDR3 length is 15 residues. The germline V gene has CDR1 SNHLY and CDR2 FYNNEI. The CDR3 spells CANNVRTGGRETQYF. The CDR3, as DNA: TGTGCCAACAATGTGCGGACAGGGGGTCGAGAGACCCAGTACTTC.

This clone has only a few counts. The chain employs TRBV18 and TRBJ1-1, with a weak D call TRBD1 (6 bases). CDR3 length equals 17 residues. Germline loops: CDR1 KGHSH, CDR2 LQKENI. V was cut by 3 bases and J by 2 bases, with 19 bases left in between. CDR3 sequence reads: CASSPIPQAGVNTEAFF. In DNA form, the CDR3 reads TGTGCCAGCTCACCCATTCCCCAAGCAGGGGTAAACACTGAAGCTTTCTTT.

The CDR3 sequence: CASSQVESTLQYF. The DNA of the CDR3 is TGTGCCAGCAGCCAAGTAGAGTCAACCCTGCAGTATTTT. The chain is built from TRBV4-2 and TRBJ2-3; D unresolved. The CDR3 is made up of 13 amino acids. With 1 base removed from V and 11 bases from J, the gap between germline ends came to 13 bases. CDR1 LGHNA and CDR2 YNFKEQ come from the germline V gene.

CDR3 nucleotide sequence: TGTGCCAGCAGCCGGACAGGCCCCTACGAGCAGTACTTC. This gives the protein CASSRTGPYEQYF. The chain combines TRBV7-2 with TRBJ2-7; 7 bases fit TRBD1. The germline CDR1 and CDR2 sequences are SGHTA and FQGNSA. After removal of 5 bases from V and 2 bases from J, the junction contained 3 bases not matched to a gene. This CDR3 is 13 amino acids long. Variable domain in full (rest from reference TRBV7-2 and TRBJ2-7): GAGVSQSPSNKVTEKGKDVELRCDPISGHTALYWYRQSLGQGLEFLIYFQGNSAPDKSGLPSDRFSAERTGGSVSTLTIQRTQQEDSAVYLCASSRTGPYEQYFGPGTRLTVT.

This clone was counted only a few times. The rearrangement joins TRBV29-1 to TRBJ2-1; 8 bases are a match to TRBD1. Germline V gives CDR1 SQVTM, CDR2 ANQGSEA. The J segment lost 6 bases and the V segment lost 8 bases, leaving 3 bases of the junction unmatched. This CDR3 spans 11 amino acids. CDR3 DNA: TGCAGCTCTGACAGGGGCAATGAGCAGTTCTTC. This codes for CSSDRGNEQFF.

With regard to this clone: The conserved phenylalanine or tryptophan is not found at the CDR3 terminus, so this likely reflects a read error. It is unclear where the CDR3 begins or ends on the DNA, so no DNA is shown, and the CDR3 is as TCRdb lists it. The V and J genes are TRBV20-1 and TRBJ2-7; the D call of TRBD2 is as the table states it, not checked on the DNA. Germline values: CDR1 DFQATT, CDR2 SNEGSKA (reference sequence). The CDR3 has 11 residues if both end residues are counted. The CDR3: CSARAVTGFSL.

This clone has more than one count but fewer than ten. V gene TRBV5-4 combines with J gene TRBJ2-7; TRBD2 might be the D (6 bases). The CDR3 consists of 12 residues. The germline V gene encodes CDR1 SGHNT and CDR2 YYREEE (reference sequence). Trimming removed 0 bases at V and 12 bases at J, with 13 bases between. The CDR3 region has the DNA TGTGCCAGCAGCTTGGCGGGACGGGAGAGGTACTTC. Its translation: CASSLAGRERYF.

There are a few counts of this clone. The V and J genes are TRBV2 and TRBJ1-2; D perhaps matches TRBD1 (6 bases). Germline V gene sequence: CDR1 SNHLY, CDR2 FYNNEI. The CDR3 totals 12 residues. V was clipped by 6 bases and J by 6 bases, with 11 bases between them. As DNA, the CDR3 is TGTGCCAGCAGATTACAGGGTCATGGCTACACCTTC. Its translation is CASRLQGHGYTF.

The J gene is TRBJ1-2, the V gene TRBV30, with 7 bases fitting TRBD1. The CDR3 has 15 residues. V shed 5 bases and J 3 bases; nucleotides not matched to a gene: 12. Germline-derived CDR1 and CDR2 are GTSNPN and SVGIG (reference sequence). The CDR3 DNA reads as TGTGCCTGGGCTCCGGGACAGCTTTTGGACTATGGCTACACCTTC. As protein: CAWAPGQLLDYGYTF. Combining the CDR3 with reference TRBV30 and TRBJ1-2 gives the whole variable domain SQTIHQWPATLVQPVGSPLSLECTVEGTSNPNLYWYRQAAGRGLQLLFYSVGIGQISSEVPQNLSASRPQDRQFILSSKKLLLSDSGFYLCAWAPGQLLDYGYTFGSGTRLTVV.

The chain recombines TRBV9 with TRBJ2-7, with 8 bases aligning to TRBD1. The ends lost 4 bases at V and 5 bases at J; junction bases unmatched: 5. The CDR3 spans 13 residues. The V gene's germline CDR1 is SGDLS and CDR2 YYNGEE. CDR3 DNA: TGTGCCAGCAGCTCCCCGGACAGGGACGAGCAGTACTTC. It specifies CASSSPDRDEQYF.

CDR3 DNA sequence: TGTGCCAGTAGTATACCCAAGGGGGCCAAGGGGCAGCCCCAGCATTTT. Its protein product is CASSIPKGAKGQPQHF. This rearrangement joins TRBV19 to TRBJ1-5; 7 bases map to TRBD1. After removal of 2 bases from V and 7 bases from J, the junction contained 11 bases not matched to a gene. The CDR3 is 16 amino acids. Germline CDR1 LNHDA, CDR2 SQIVND (reference sequence).